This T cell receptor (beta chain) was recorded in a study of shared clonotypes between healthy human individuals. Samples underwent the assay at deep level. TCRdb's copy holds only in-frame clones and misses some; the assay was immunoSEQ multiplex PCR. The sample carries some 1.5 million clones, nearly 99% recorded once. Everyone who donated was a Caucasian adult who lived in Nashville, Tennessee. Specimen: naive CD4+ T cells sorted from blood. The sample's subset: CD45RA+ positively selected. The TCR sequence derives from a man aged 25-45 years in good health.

This CDR3 is CASSSVLGIGDEKLFF. The CDR3 DNA sequence: TGCGCCAGCAGCTCAGTCTTGGGGATCGGCGATGAAAAACTGTTTTTT. V and J are TRBV4-3 and TRBJ1-4; D uncertain. Trimming pared 5 bases from V and 6 bases from J, leaving 19 bases between. The CDR3 is 16 amino acids. Germline V gene data show CDR1 as LGHNA and CDR2 as YSLEER.